The clone carrying this T cell receptor (beta chain) was seen repeatedly, ten times or more. Its target is unknown. This sample is drawn from a study of T cells in Graves' hyperthyroidism and ophthalmopathy. V lost 8 bases and J lost 7, with 12 bases in between. Germline V lookup: CDR1 SEHNR, CDR2 FQNEAQ (reference sequence). The CDR3 consists of 11 residues. RNA transcripts provided the source from which TCR beta CDR3 regions were amplified. The HTBI primer set drove a first-round RT-PCR of the TCR CDR3. TCRdb recomputed calls from the multiplex PCR reads with MiXCR, one row per CDR3 protein. The table has more than 650,000 distinct CDR3 sequences, 11% to 15% seen once. Findings of the study overall: Within blood appeared most thyroid clonotypes that had expanded above 0.001.

The clonotype comes from a woman younger than 35 with Graves' hyperthyroidism. The chain employs TRBV7-9 and TRBJ2-7; D not resolved. Specimen: blood. CDR3 in DNA: TGTGCCAGCTCGTTTGGGCGGGAGCAGTACTTC. Protein sequence: CASSFGREQYF. Based on the CDR3 plus reference TRBV7-9 and TRBJ2-7, the full variable domain is DTGVSQNPRHKITKRGQNVTFRCDPISEHNRLYWYRQTLGQGPEFLTYFQNEAQLEKSRLLSDRFSAERPKGSFSTLEIQRTEQGDSAMYLCASSFGREQYFGPGTRLTVT.